What follows describes a single T cell receptor (beta chain). The source of the sample is a study of blood T cell repertoires in COVID-19. At the level of the study: There were acute and convalescent COVID-19 samples, and they came from the United States, Italy and Spain.

Trimming took 6 bases from V and 6 from J; bases not matched to a gene: 14. The CDR3 has 17 residues. The germline V gene encodes CDR1 MDHEN and CDR2 SYDVKM. In the authors' methods: The authors estimated nucleated cell counts from reference gene primer amplification. Here immunoSEQ multiplex PCR was the method, and the copy in TCRdb shows in-frame clones only, minus some. V and J calls and clone size follow that table, whereas D and trimming were derived from the DNA. The top ten hold 2.5% to 3% of the sample, which has 110,000 to 150,000 clones, 85% seen once. V gene TRBV28 combines with J gene TRBJ2-2; 9 nucleotides agree with TRBD1. The origin of this receptor is a man aged 50-59 years with acute or convalescent COVID-19. Input material: peripheral blood. The CDR3 sequence is CASRANPGTGWSGELFF. The CDR3 DNA follows: TGTGCCAGCAGGGCTAACCCCGGGACAGGGTGGTCCGGGGAGCTGTTTTTT.